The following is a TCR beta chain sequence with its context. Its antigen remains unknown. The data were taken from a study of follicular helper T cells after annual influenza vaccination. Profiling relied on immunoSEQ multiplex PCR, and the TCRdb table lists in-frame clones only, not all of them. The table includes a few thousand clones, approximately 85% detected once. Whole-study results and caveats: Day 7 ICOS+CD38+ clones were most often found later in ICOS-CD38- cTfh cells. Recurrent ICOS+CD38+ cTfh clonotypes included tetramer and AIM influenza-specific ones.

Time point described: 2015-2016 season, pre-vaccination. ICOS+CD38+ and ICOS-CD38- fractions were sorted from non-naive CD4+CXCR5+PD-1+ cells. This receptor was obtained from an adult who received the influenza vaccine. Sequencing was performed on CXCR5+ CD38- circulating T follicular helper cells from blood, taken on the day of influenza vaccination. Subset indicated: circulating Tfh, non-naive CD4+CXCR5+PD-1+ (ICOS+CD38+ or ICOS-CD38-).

The CDR3 is CASSPDLYNEQFF. CDR3 nucleotide sequence: TGTGCCAGCAGTCCGGACCTCTACAATGAGCAGTTCTTC. The chain has TRBV5-4 and TRBJ2-1, with D uncertain. CDR3 size: 13 residues. The V end was cut by 5 bases, the J end by 3 bases, with 9 bases between. The germline CDR1 and CDR2 sequences are SGHNT and YYREEE (reference sequence). The full variable domain, rest sourced from reference TRBV5-4 and TRBJ2-1, is ETGVTQSPTHLIKTRGQQVTLRCSSQSGHNTVSWYQQALGQGPQFIFQYYREEENGRGNFPPRFSGLQFPNYSSELNVNALELDDSALYLCASSPDLYNEQFFGPGTRLTVL.